The 3 T cell receptor beta chains given below trace back to one sample, sequenced in a study of OX40 agonist ivuxolimab in advanced cancers. This table comes from immunoSEQ multiplex PCR, and its TCRdb copy is limited to in-frame clones, with some not included. The sample carries tens of thousands of clones, roughly 90% recorded once. Material: CD4+ or CD8+ T cells sorted from blood, obtained in a trial of the OX40 agonist ivuxolimab. The receptors derive from an adult with an advanced solid tumor such as melanoma, head and neck, liver or kidney cancer.

The chain uses TRBV4-1 and TRBJ1-2; 7 bases map to TRBD1. Germline trimming cut 4 bases from V and 10 bases from J; bases unmatched to any gene: 9. Per the germline V gene, CDR1 is MGHRA and CDR2 is YSYEKL. The CDR3 is made up of 13 amino acids. The CDR3 nucleotides are TGCGCCAGCAGCCGGACAGGCGCCCAAGCCTACACCTTC. Its translation: CASSRTGAQAYTF.

With regard to this clone: The sample contains more than one DNA sequence encoding this CDR3. The V and J genes are TRBV29-1 and TRBJ2-7, with D unresolved. Germline V CDR1 and CDR2: SQVTM, ANQGSEA. This CDR3 spans 11 amino acids. Trimming cost V 4 bases and J 1 base, with 5 bases left between them. The CDR3, as DNA: TGCAGCGTTGGCGGATCCTACGAGCAGTACTTC. It is translated as CSVGGSYEQYF.

The chain combines TRBV27 with TRBJ1-4, with a weak D call TRBD1 (5 bases). Trimming pared 5 bases from V and 8 bases from J, leaving 12 bases between. Germline V CDR1 and CDR2: MNHEY, SMNVEV (reference sequence). This CDR3 has 13 amino acids. CDR3 sequence: CASSPDTGEKLFF. CDR3 sequence (DNA): TGTGCCAGCAGTCCGGACACGGGGGAAAAACTGTTTTTT.